These 11 T cell receptor beta chains were sequenced from one sample in a study of CD8 T cells in Susac syndrome. When the RNA was reverse transcribed, random hexamers were used with an input of about 0.5 to 1 ug. A single record per CDR3 protein comes from TCRdb applying MiXCR to the immunoSEQ multiplex PCR reads. This table holds under 200,000 distinct CDR3 sequences, roughly 94% found once. Sequenced: CD4+ T cells from PBMCs. These receptors came from a human donor in good health.

The chain has TRBV29-1 and TRBJ1-1, with no clear D. There are 11 residues in the CDR3. Germline V CDR1 and CDR2: SQVTM, ANQGSEA. The germline V and J ends were trimmed by 5 bases and 1 base, with 5 bases remaining between them. CDR3 in DNA: TGCAGCGTTACGCGGAACACTGAAGCTTTCTTT. Amino acid sequence: CSVTRNTEAFF. The full variable domain, completed using reference TRBV29-1 and TRBJ1-1, is SAVISQKPSRDICQRGTSLTIQCQVDSQVTMMFWYRQQPGQSLTLIATANQGSEATYESGFVIDKFPISRPNLTFSTLTVSNMSPEDSSIYLCSVTRNTEAFFGQGTRLTVV.

This clonotype was seen only a few times. V and J are TRBV27 and TRBJ2-5, with D maybe TRBD1 (5 bases). Trimming pared 3 bases from V and 1 base from J, leaving 6 bases between. Germline lookup yields CDR1 MNHEY and CDR2 SMNVEV (reference sequence). This CDR3 is built from 13 residues. CDR3 nucleotide sequence: TGTGCCAGCAGTTTTGACAGCCAAGAGACCCAGTACTTC. Translated: CASSFDSQETQYF.

The rearrangement joins TRBV18 to TRBJ1-5; D gene uncertain. This CDR3 spans 13 amino acids. The V gene lost 3 bases and the J gene lost 3 bases, with 6 bases spanning the gap. Germline V gene lookup returns CDR1 KGHSH and CDR2 LQKENI. CDR3 sequence reads: CASSPGNNQPQHF. CDR3 coding DNA: TGTGCCAGCTCACCGGGGAACAATCAGCCCCAGCATTTT.

The chain carries TRBV15 and TRBJ2-7; D might be TRBD2 (6 bases). Trimming took 0 bases from V and 3 from J, leaving 9 bases between them. The CDR3 is 14 amino acids. Per germline, CDR1 LNHNV and CDR2 YYDKDF (reference sequence). CDR3 protein: CATSREGGGYEQYF. CDR3 nucleotide sequence: TGTGCCACCAGCAGAGAGGGGGGAGGCTACGAGCAGTACTTC.

This sequence joins TRBV3-1 and TRBJ2-3; no firm D call. CDR1 LGHDT and CDR2 YNNKEL come from the germline V gene (reference sequence). The CDR3 spans 13 residues. V lost 2 bases, J lost 3 bases, and 6 bases lay in between. In nucleotides, the CDR3 is TGTGCCAGCAGCCAACCGCTAACAGATACGCAGTATTTT. This translates into CASSQPLTDTQYF.

V usage is TRBV29-1 and J usage is TRBJ2-1; 7 bases are shared with TRBD2. Germline lookup yields CDR1 SQVTM and CDR2 ANQGSEA. J lost 4 bases, V lost 0 bases, and 0 bases had no gene match. CDR3 length equals 13 residues. DNA for the CDR3: TGCAGCGTTGAAGACGGGGGGTACAATGAGCAGTTCTTC. Residues: CSVEDGGYNEQFF.

The chain couples TRBV14 to TRBJ1-1; D unclear. Germline-derived CDR1 and CDR2 are SGHDN and FVKESK. Trimming stripped 3 bases from V and 5 bases from J, with 7 bases between. There are 12 residues in the CDR3. CDR3 amino acids: CASSQQITEAFF. In nucleotides, the CDR3 is TGTGCCAGCAGCCAGCAGATAACTGAAGCTTTCTTT.

In nucleotides, the CDR3 is TGCAGCGCCCACCGCGGTCGGACCACAGATACGCAGTATTTT. It is translated as CSAHRGRTTDTQYF. This chain uses TRBV29-1 with TRBJ2-3, with D uncertain. The CDR3 contains 14 residues. Germline CDR1 is SQVTM and CDR2 is ANQGSEA. V shed 7 bases and J shed 2 bases, with 16 bases lying between them.

The gene calls are TRBV6-5 and TRBJ2-1; a weak D match, TRBD2 (5 bases). CDR3 length: 13 residues. Trimming left V 4 bases short and J 8 bases short, with 12 bases between. Per germline, CDR1 MNHEY and CDR2 SVGAGI. As DNA, the CDR3 is TGTGCCAGCAGTTTTGAGGGTATCTATGAGCAGTTCTTC. It codes for CASSFEGIYEQFF.

The chain employs TRBV20-1 and TRBJ2-1; no definite D call. Germline assignment: CDR1 DFQATT and CDR2 SNEGSKA (reference sequence). The CDR3 has 13 amino acids. V was clipped by 6 bases and J by 9 bases, with 18 bases between them. For the CDR3, the DNA is TGCAGTGCCCCGGATACCCCGACCAGTGAGCAGTTCTTC. Translated: CSAPDTPTSEQFF.

J is TRBJ2-5 and V is TRBV18; tentatively, D is TRBD1 (6 bases). Per the germline V gene, CDR1 is KGHSH and CDR2 is LQKENI. The CDR3 extends over 15 amino acids. V lost 6 bases, J lost 5 bases, and 19 bases lay in between. The CDR3 DNA reads as TGTGCCAGCTCGTCACCGACAGGATACGGCGAGACCCAGTACTTC. It is translated as CASSSPTGYGETQYF. Full variable domain (remainder filled in from reference TRBV18 and TRBJ2-5): NAGVMQNPRHLVRRRGQEARLRCSPMKGHSHVYWYRQLPEEGLKFMVYLQKENIIDESGMPKERFSAEFPKEGPSILRIQQVVRGDSAAYFCASSSPTGYGETQYFGPGTRLLVL.